Following are 23 T cell receptor beta chains from one sample sequenced in a study of CD8+ T cells in alopecia areata. TCR sequencing used cDNA made by reverse transcription of extracted RNA. Profiling relied on immunoSEQ multiplex PCR, and the TCRdb table lists in-frame clones only, not all of them. The data show about 110,000 clones, 50% to 60% seen once. Material for sequencing was NKG2D-low CD8+ T cells sorted from blood. The receptors were sampled from a human donor with alopecia areata.

The CDR3 spells CSVVVAGASQWANVLTF. The CDR3 DNA follows: TGCAGCGTTGTCGTGGCGGGAGCCTCCCAATGGGCCAACGTCCTGACTTTC. The V call is TRBV29-1, the J call TRBJ2-6, with TRBD2 matching 7 bases. This CDR3 contains 17 residues. Per the germline V gene, CDR1 is SQVTM and CDR2 is ANQGSEA. V was pared by 4 bases and J by 5 bases, with 14 bases of the junction left unmatched. Full variable domain (missing parts from reference TRBV29-1 and TRBJ2-6): SAVISQKPSRDICQRGTSLTIQCQVDSQVTMMFWYRQQPGQSLTLIATANQGSEATYESGFVIDKFPISRPNLTFSTLTVSNMSPEDSSIYLCSVVVAGASQWANVLTFGAGSRLTVL.

The chain couples TRBV28 to TRBJ2-7, with TRBD2 identical over 9 bases. Germline loops: CDR1 MDHEN, CDR2 SYDVKM. The CDR3 loop spans 14 amino acids. V dropped 4 bases and J dropped 5; count of bases not matched to a gene: 6. CDR3: CASSSRGRVDEQYF. The CDR3 region has the DNA TGTGCCAGCAGTTCTCGCGGGAGGGTAGACGAGCAGTACTTC.

The chain recombines TRBV4-1 with TRBJ2-2; tentative D call: TRBD1 (6 bases). V was clipped by 1 base and J by 8 bases, with 11 bases between them. Germline V CDR1 and CDR2: MGHRA, YSYEKL. The CDR3 runs to 14 residues. The CDR3 DNA is TGCGCCAGCAGCCAAGGACAGGCGGTGGGGGAGCTGTTTTTT. It is translated as CASSQGQAVGELFF.

In its sample, this clone was seen a few times. The genes are TRBV7-2 and TRBJ2-5, with D unclear. The CDR3 contains 15 residues. The V and J ends lost 2 bases and 1 base respectively, with 11 bases between them. The V gene's germline CDR1 is SGHTA and CDR2 FQGNSA. CDR3 region: CASSLRPDGQETQYF. CDR3 bases: TGTGCCAGCAGCTTACGTCCGGACGGCCAAGAGACCCAGTACTTC.

The rearrangement joins TRBV25-1 to TRBJ2-7; D is unresolved. V was trimmed by 3 bases and J by 2 bases, leaving 11 bases between them. Germline CDR1 is MGHDK and CDR2 is SYGVNS. There are 14 residues in the CDR3. The CDR3 sequence is CASSDGRDAYEQYF. The CDR3 nucleotides read TGTGCCAGCAGTGACGGGCGAGACGCCTACGAGCAGTACTTC.

For this clone: Other DNA variants within this sample encode the same CDR3. The rearrangement uses TRBV19 and TRBJ2-5; 7 bases are a match to TRBD2. The V and J ends lost 1 base and 4 bases, in that order; junction bases with no gene match: 3. There are 14 residues in the CDR3. The germline V gene has CDR1 LNHDA and CDR2 SQIVND (reference sequence). The CDR3 protein is CASSIAGGLETQYF. The CDR3 nucleotides are TGTGCCAGTAGTATAGCGGGAGGCTTAGAGACCCAGTACTTC.

This sequence joins TRBV15 and TRBJ2-5; possibly TRBD2 for D (5 bases). The CDR3 sequence is 14 residues long. Trimming stripped 5 bases from V and 4 bases from J, with 14 bases between. The germline V gene has CDR1 LNHNV and CDR2 YYDKDF (reference sequence). CDR3 in DNA: TGTGCCACCAGCCATCCGGGATCTGGAGAGACCCAGTACTTC. This codes for CATSHPGSGETQYF.

CDR3 sequence reads: CASSLAGRGTEAFF. CDR3 DNA sequence: TGCGCCAGCAGCTTGGCCGGGAGGGGCACTGAAGCTTTCTTT. This chain connects TRBV5-1 to TRBJ1-1; D may be TRBD1 (5 bases). CDR3 size: 14 residues. V gave up 0 bases and J gave up 4 bases, with 10 bases separating them. Looked up from germline, CDR1 is SGHRS and CDR2 is YFSETQ.

The V and J genes are TRBV5-6 and TRBJ2-5; 12 bases line up with TRBD2. The CDR3 consists of 17 residues. Germline V gene lookup returns CDR1 SGHDT and CDR2 YYEEEE. J gave up 2 bases and V 2 bases, and 7 bases lay outside the gene matches. The CDR3 loop is CASSFGLAGLLQETQYF. The CDR3 nucleotides are TGTGCCAGCAGCTTCGGACTAGCGGGACTACTTCAAGAGACCCAGTACTTC.

This rearrangement joins TRBV4-2 to TRBJ2-2; D is possibly TRBD2 (5 bases). The CDR3 length is 16 residues. Germline V gene sequence: CDR1 LGHNA, CDR2 YNFKEQ. V lost 6 bases, J lost 5 bases, and 19 bases lay in between. CDR3: CASSPNSVSGTGELFF. DNA for the CDR3: TGTGCCAGCAGTCCTAATAGTGTCTCGGGGACCGGGGAGCTGTTTTTT.

The chain employs TRBV11-2 and TRBJ2-7; 8 bases fit TRBD2. Germline lookup yields CDR1 SGHAT and CDR2 FQNNGV. This CDR3 has 13 amino acids. The trim removed 5 bases at V and 8 bases at J, leaving 8 bases unmatched. CDR3 nucleotides: TGTGCCAGCAGCCGGACTAGCTCGAATCAGCAGTACTTC. Translating gives CASSRTSSNQQYF.

In the case of this clone: One junction end disagrees with the germline gene, perhaps due to a read error. The chain has TRBV25-1 and TRBJ2-2, with a tentative D call TRBD2 (7 bases). Looked up from germline, CDR1 is MGHDK and CDR2 is SYGVNS. The CDR3 runs 15 residues. Here the CDR3 reads CASSESGGKTGELFF. DNA of the CDR3: TGTGCCAGCAGCGAATCGGGGGGCAAGACCGGGGAGCTGTTTTTT.

In its sample, this clone was seen once. The chain uses TRBV14 and TRBJ2-7, with a possible D match to TRBD1 (5 bases). The V end was cut by 2 bases, the J end by 6 bases, with 17 bases between. Germline-derived CDR1 and CDR2 are SGHDN and FVKESK. The CDR3 is 15 residues long. In DNA form, the CDR3 reads TGTGCCAGCAGCCAATTAACAGGAGCTATTTCCGAGCAGTACTTC. Translating it yields CASSQLTGAISEQYF.

The genes are TRBV27 and TRBJ2-7; D remains unclear. The CDR3 is made up of 14 amino acids. Deletions cut 0 bases from V and 7 bases from J, with 13 bases between. The germline gives CDR1 MNHEY, CDR2 SMNVEV (reference sequence). CDR3 sequence reads: CASSLSALGLEQYF. The CDR3, as DNA: TGTGCCAGCAGTTTATCGGCCCTTGGTCTTGAGCAGTACTTC.

The chain is built from TRBV29-1 and TRBJ1-1, with D perhaps TRBD1 (6 bases). Germline V CDR1 and CDR2: SQVTM, ANQGSEA. The CDR3 has 13 residues. In DNA, the CDR3 is TGCAGTCTCGAAAGGGGGAGGTACACTGAAGCTTTCTTT. Residues: CSLERGRYTEAFF.

The chain carries TRBV25-1 and TRBJ2-2; D is ambiguous. The CDR3 is 12 amino acids. V was trimmed by 7 bases and J by 4 bases, leaving 7 bases between them. CDR1 and CDR2 from the germline V gene are MGHDK and SYGVNS. CDR3 loop: CASIALTGELFF. CDR3 nucleotides: TGTGCCAGCATAGCTCTCACCGGGGAGCTGTTTTTT. Complete variable domain (other parts from reference TRBV25-1 and TRBJ2-2): EADIYQTPRYLVIGTGKKITLECSQTMGHDKMYWYQQDPGMELHLIHYSYGVNSTEKGDLSSESTVSRIRTEHFPLTLESARPSHTSQYLCASIALTGELFFGEGSRLTVL.

V usage is TRBV28 and J usage is TRBJ2-4; maybe TRBD2 (5 bases). V lost 5 bases, J lost 3 bases, and 11 bases lay in between. Looked up from germline, CDR1 is MDHEN and CDR2 is SYDVKM. This CDR3 has 14 amino acids. The CDR3 sequence is CASSARGVKNIQYF. CDR3 nucleotide sequence: TGTGCCAGCAGTGCCCGGGGAGTCAAAAACATTCAGTACTTC. The full variable domain, in which reference TRBV28 and TRBJ2-4 provide the parts outside the CDR3, is DVKVTQSSRYLVKRTGEKVFLECVQDMDHENMFWYRQDPGLGLRLIYFSYDVKMKEKGDIPEGYSVSREKKERFSLILESASTNQTSMYLCASSARGVKNIQYFGAGTRLSVL.

V is TRBV6-5 and J is TRBJ2-1, with D maybe TRBD2 (5 bases). CDR1 and CDR2 from the germline V gene are MNHEY and SVGAGI. V lost 5 bases and J 8 bases, leaving 13 bases between the germline ends. The CDR3 has 13 residues. CDR3 DNA sequence: TGTGCCAGCAGTCATGCGGCCGGGGATGAGCAGTTCTTC. Translated, it gives CASSHAAGDEQFF.

The chain links TRBV27 to TRBJ2-3; D remains unclear. Germline V gives CDR1 MNHEY, CDR2 SMNVEV (reference sequence). CDR3 length equals 14 residues. V lost 4 bases and J 4 bases, leaving 12 bases between the germline ends. This CDR3 is CASSSLRLPDTQYF. The CDR3, as DNA: TGTGCCAGCAGTTCCCTCCGTCTCCCAGATACGCAGTATTTT.

The chain joins TRBV7-9 to TRBJ1-1; D is possibly TRBD1 (6 bases). The CDR3 runs 13 residues. Germline CDR1 SEHNR, CDR2 FQNEAQ (reference sequence). V was pared by 1 base and J by 11 bases, with 14 bases between. In DNA, the CDR3 is TGTGCCAGCAGCTTAGGGAAGGGGGGTTCGGCTTTCTTT. It is translated as CASSLGKGGSAFF.

The chain is built from TRBV7-2 and TRBJ2-1; 11 nucleotides agree with TRBD2. CDR3 length: 15 amino acids. The V gene end was trimmed by 5 bases and the J gene end by 3 bases; junction bases not matched to a gene: 3. Germline-derived CDR1 and CDR2 are SGHTA and FQGNSA. The CDR3 DNA follows: TGTGCCAGCAGCCGCGGACTAGCGGGCTACAATGAGCAGTTCTTC. Translation: CASSRGLAGYNEQFF.

The chain has TRBV29-1 and TRBJ1-2; D gene unclear. Germline loops: CDR1 SQVTM, CDR2 ANQGSEA. The CDR3 runs 11 residues. The V and J ends lost 7 bases and 4 bases respectively, with 10 bases between them. The CDR3 coding sequence is TGCAGCGGTGACACCGGCTATGGCTACACCTTC. Residues: CSGDTGYGYTF.

This clone came up a few times. The V call is TRBV7-9, the J call TRBJ1-2; TRBD1 aligns across 7 bases. CDR3 size: 11 residues. V was pared by 5 bases and J by 8 bases, with 2 bases of the junction left unmatched. CDR1 and CDR2 (germline): SEHNR, FQNEAQ (reference sequence). In nucleotides, the CDR3 is TGTGCCAGCAGCCAGGACAGGGGCTACACCTTC. Protein product: CASSQDRGYTF.